Presented here are 14 T cell receptor beta chains from one specimen sequenced in a study of cytomegalovirus exposure and HLA in healthy donors. The PCR made use of 60 Vbeta and 13 Jbeta primers. The assay was immunoSEQ multiplex PCR, and TCRdb's table has in-frame clones only and misses some. Of approximately 78,000 clones listed, 70% to 85% are singletons. Material for sequencing was PBMCs. The receptors originated from a woman aged 50 to 60 in good health and CMV-seronegative.

The chain links TRBV6-4 to TRBJ2-1; 13 bases are shared with TRBD2. With 4 bases clipped from V and 4 bases from J, the junction kept 1 base outside the gene matches. The CDR3 has 15 amino acids. CDR1 is MRHNA and CDR2 is SNTAGT in the germline V gene. DNA for the CDR3: TGTGCCAGCAGTGGGACTAGCGGGAGTTACAATGAGCAGTTCTTC. It specifies CASSGTSGSYNEQFF.

This clone has only one observation. The genes are TRBV5-1 and TRBJ1-1; unclear D gene. Trimming shortened V by 3 bases and J by 1 base, and 7 bases separated the two germline ends. Germline V gives CDR1 SGHRS, CDR2 YFSETQ. The CDR3 length is 13 residues. The CDR3 sequence: CASSSERNTEAFF. The CDR3 DNA is TGCGCCAGCAGCTCGGAGAGGAACACTGAAGCTTTCTTT. The variable domain in full, completed from reference TRBV5-1 and TRBJ1-1, reads KAGVTQTPRYLIKTRGQQVTLSCSPISGHRSVSWYQQTPGQGLQFLFEYFSETQRNKGNFPGRFSGRQFSNSRSEMNVSTLELGDSALYLCASSSERNTEAFFGQGTRLTVV.

The chain recombines TRBV4-2 with TRBJ2-2; 7 bases fit TRBD2. The CDR3 extends over 18 amino acids. J gave up 4 bases and V 0 bases, and 11 bases lay outside the gene matches. Germline lookup yields CDR1 LGHNA and CDR2 YNFKEQ. The chain's CDR3 is CASSQDLGSRGSTGELFF. DNA for the CDR3: TGTGCCAGCAGCCAAGATCTCGGCTCGCGGGGGAGCACCGGGGAGCTGTTTTTT.

The rearrangement uses TRBV27 and TRBJ1-2; TRBD1 matches 9 bases. CDR1 is MNHEY, CDR2 SMNVEV, per germline (reference sequence). This CDR3 contains 15 residues. J lost 4 bases, V lost 3 bases, and 6 bases had no gene match. The CDR3 DNA reads TGTGCCAGCAGTTTTCGGACAGGGGAGGCCTATGGCTACACCTTC. Protein product: CASSFRTGEAYGYTF.

The rearrangement uses TRBV11-2 and TRBJ1-5, with D tentatively TRBD1 (6 bases). The CDR3 length is 18 residues. Germline assignment: CDR1 SGHAT and CDR2 FQNNGV. The V gene lost 4 bases and the J gene lost 1 base, with 20 bases spanning the gap. CDR3 sequence reads: CASSSIFWGTKSNQPQHF. The CDR3 DNA reads TGTGCCAGCAGCTCGATATTTTGGGGGACAAAAAGCAATCAGCCCCAGCATTTT.

This clone has a single count. The rearrangement uses TRBV19 and TRBJ2-2, with 10 nucleotides matching TRBD2. Germline V lookup: CDR1 LNHDA, CDR2 SQIVND (reference sequence). This CDR3 is 17 amino acids long. After removal of 0 bases from V and 5 bases from J, the junction contained 6 bases not matched to a gene. This CDR3 is CASSIDGAGGGTGELFF. The CDR3 bases are TGTGCCAGTAGTATAGATGGAGCGGGAGGGGGAACCGGGGAGCTGTTTTTT.

The chain uses TRBV23-1 and TRBJ2-7, with 12 bases matching TRBD2. TRBV23-1 is classed as an ORF, of uncertain function. This CDR3 is 16 amino acids long. V lost 4 bases and J lost 5; bases outside the gene matches: 9. CDR3: CASSPLWTSGIHEQYF. CDR3 coding DNA: TGCGCCAGCAGTCCTTTGTGGACTAGCGGGATCCACGAGCAGTACTTC.

The chain uses TRBV10-3 and TRBJ2-2, with 7 nucleotides matching TRBD1. Germline lookup yields CDR1 ENHRY and CDR2 SYGVKD. The V segment lost 6 bases and the J segment 0 bases; nucleotides outside the gene matches: 7. This CDR3 is built from 16 residues. This chain's CDR3 is CAIRAQGQSNTGELFF. In nucleotides, the CDR3 is TGTGCCATCAGAGCGCAGGGACAGTCGAACACCGGGGAGCTGTTTTTT.

V is TRBV28 and J is TRBJ2-5; TRBD2 matches at 7 bases. The CDR3 has 15 residues. With V trimmed by 5 bases and J by 5 bases, 11 bases remained unmatched. CDR1 is MDHEN and CDR2 is SYDVKM in the germline V gene. The DNA of the CDR3 is TGTGCCAGCAGTCGGGGGGAGGGGCTCCGGGAGACCCAGTACTTC. This codes for CASSRGEGLRETQYF.

This sequence joins TRBV7-2 and TRBJ1-1; a weak D match, TRBD1 (5 bases). Germline lookup yields CDR1 SGHTA and CDR2 FQGNSA. The CDR3 covers 13 residues. The V and J ends lost 5 bases and 1 base respectively, with 8 bases between them. In DNA, the CDR3 is TGTGCCAGCAGCGTAGACAGGAACACTGAAGCTTTCTTT. It translates to CASSVDRNTEAFF.

This clone was recorded once. V usage is TRBV4-1 and J usage is TRBJ2-1; D is unclear. Germline assignment: CDR1 MGHRA and CDR2 YSYEKL. The CDR3 has 13 amino acids. Trimming shortened V by 4 bases and J by 4 bases, and 8 bases separated the two germline ends. CDR3 in amino acids: CASSLNSYNEQFF. The CDR3 nucleotides read TGCGCCAGCAGCCTCAACAGTTACAATGAGCAGTTCTTC.

CDR3 residues: CASSYPKETQYF. CDR3 coding DNA: TGTGCCAGCAGTTACCCAAAAGAGACCCAGTACTTC. The rearrangement uses TRBV6-6 and TRBJ2-5; D not certain. This CDR3 is 12 amino acids long. V was pared by 2 bases and J by 3 bases, with 4 bases between. Germline V gene data show CDR1 as MNHNY and CDR2 as SVGAGI (reference sequence).

This clone showed up just once. The J gene is TRBJ2-2, the V gene TRBV30; D call uncertain. Germline loops: CDR1 GTSNPN, CDR2 SVGIG (reference sequence). V shed 5 bases and J shed 5 bases, with 6 bases lying between them. The CDR3 contains 11 residues. Here the CDR3 reads CAWQLTGELFF. The CDR3 coding sequence is TGTGCCTGGCAACTTACCGGGGAGCTGTTTTTT.

The gene calls are TRBV4-1 and TRBJ1-2; D call uncertain. This CDR3 is built from 15 residues. Trimming removed 1 base from V and 7 bases from J, with 16 bases in between. The germline gives CDR1 MGHRA, CDR2 YSYEKL. The CDR3 spells CASSQVMAGSLGYTF. The DNA for the CDR3 is TGCGCCAGCAGCCAAGTAATGGCAGGAAGCCTTGGCTACACCTTC.